This T cell receptor (beta chain) was found in a study of blood T cell repertoires in COVID-19. Overall study: Acute and convalescent COVID-19 specimens originated in the United States, Italy and Spain. From T cells, B-cell-depleted T cells, or PBMCs came the material, which was cDNA or gDNA.

Generated by immunoSEQ multiplex PCR, the TCRdb table keeps only in-frame clones and is missing some. The sample consists of some 20,000 clones, more than 85% of them appearing once. The receptor's source is a woman aged 60-75 years with active COVID-19. Source material: peripheral blood.

CDR3 amino acids: CASSQTRQGAAPLHF. For the CDR3, the DNA is TGCGCCAGCAGCCAAACCAGGCAGGGGGCCGCACCCCTCCACTTT. This chain connects TRBV5-1 to TRBJ1-6; 8 nucleotides line up with TRBD1. The CDR3 runs to 15 residues. V lost 4 bases to trimming and J lost 11 bases; unmatched junction nucleotides: 11. Germline-derived CDR1 and CDR2 are SGHRS and YFSETQ.